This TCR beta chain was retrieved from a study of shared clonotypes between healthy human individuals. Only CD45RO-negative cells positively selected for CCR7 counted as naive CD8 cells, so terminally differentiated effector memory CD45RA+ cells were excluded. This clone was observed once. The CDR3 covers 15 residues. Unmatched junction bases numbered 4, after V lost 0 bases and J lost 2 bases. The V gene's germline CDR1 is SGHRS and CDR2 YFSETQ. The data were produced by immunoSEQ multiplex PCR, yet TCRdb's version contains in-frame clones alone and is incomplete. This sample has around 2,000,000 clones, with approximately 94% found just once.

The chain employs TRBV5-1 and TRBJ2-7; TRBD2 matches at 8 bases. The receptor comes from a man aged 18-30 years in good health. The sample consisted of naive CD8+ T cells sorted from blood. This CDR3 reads CASSLGLATTYEQYF. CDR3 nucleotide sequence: TGCGCCAGCAGCTTGGGACTAGCGACAACCTACGAGCAGTACTTC.